Below are 9 T cell receptor beta chains sequenced from a single sample in a study of blood T cell repertoires in COVID-19. TCRdb's copy holds only in-frame clones and misses some; the assay was immunoSEQ multiplex PCR. The sample has over 90,000 clones, approximately 86% seen once. Sequencing was done on a sample of peripheral blood. Receptors originate from a woman aged 60-70 years in a cohort sampled during active or convalescent COVID-19.

The chain recombines TRBV6-2 or TRBV6-3 with TRBJ2-7; weak D call: TRBD1 (5 bases). Germline V lookup: CDR1 MNHEY, CDR2 SVGEGT. Trimming pared 6 bases from V and 1 base from J, leaving 13 bases between. The CDR3 is 14 residues long. The CDR3 DNA is TGTGCCAGCAGCCGCAGGGTCAGTTCCTACGAGCAGTACTTC. This encodes CASSRRVSSYEQYF.

V and J are TRBV9 and TRBJ1-6; TRBD1 matches at 9 bases. This CDR3 is built from 15 residues. V shed 10 bases, J shed 4 bases, and the junction held 9 bases outside the gene matches. Germline CDR1 and CDR2: SGDLS and YYNGEE. The CDR3 protein is CAFLGTGCYNSPLHF. CDR3 DNA sequence: TGTGCCTTCCTGGGGACAGGGTGTTATAATTCACCCCTCCACTTT.

The chain links TRBV5-1 to TRBJ2-1, with D possibly being TRBD2 (5 bases). V was clipped by 0 bases and J by 7 bases, with 8 bases between them. Germline V gene sequence: CDR1 SGHRS, CDR2 YFSETQ. The CDR3 contains 13 residues. In DNA form, the CDR3 reads TGCGCCAGCAGCTTGGCCGGGGTAAATGAGCAGTTCTTC. Protein product: CASSLAGVNEQFF. Full variable domain (missing parts from reference TRBV5-1 and TRBJ2-1): KAGVTQTPRYLIKTRGQQVTLSCSPISGHRSVSWYQQTPGQGLQFLFEYFSETQRNKGNFPGRFSGRQFSNSRSEMNVSTLELGDSALYLCASSLAGVNEQFFGPGTRLTVL.

This chain connects TRBV28 to TRBJ2-3; the D gene is possibly TRBD1 (6 bases). This CDR3 is 14 amino acids long. Trimming removed 2 bases from V and 4 bases from J, with 10 bases in between. The V gene's germline CDR1 is MDHEN and CDR2 SYDVKM. The CDR3 here is CASSLIWTADTQYF. In nucleotides, the CDR3 is TGTGCCAGCAGTTTAATCTGGACAGCAGATACGCAGTATTTT.

The rearrangement joins TRBV7-8 to TRBJ1-1, with unresolved D. Deletions cut 5 bases from V and 0 bases from J, with 13 bases between. CDR1 and CDR2 (germline): SGHVS, FQNEAQ. This CDR3 has 15 amino acids. The CDR3 protein is CASSPQGSLNTEAFF. The CDR3, as DNA: TGTGCCAGCAGCCCCCAAGGGAGTCTGAACACTGAAGCTTTCTTT.

V gene TRBV4-2 combines with J gene TRBJ1-3, with TRBD1 as a possible D gene (5 bases). Germline loops: CDR1 LGHNA, CDR2 YNFKEQ. V was shortened by 0 bases and J by 2 bases, with 11 bases between the two germline ends. The CDR3 consists of 16 residues. CDR3 bases: TGTGCCAGCAGCCAAGACAGGGCTGTCGCTGGAAACACCATATATTTT. Translated: CASSQDRAVAGNTIYF.

The chain has TRBV28 and TRBJ2-2; 8 bases match TRBD1. The V gene end was trimmed by 4 bases and the J gene end by 0 bases; junction bases not matched to a gene: 19. CDR3 length: 21 residues. The V gene's germline CDR1 is MDHEN and CDR2 SYDVKM. Here the CDR3 reads CASSSLRTGPTLIPNTGELFF. The CDR3 DNA sequence: TGTGCCAGCAGTTCACTACGGACAGGGCCAACGCTTATTCCGAACACCGGGGAGCTGTTTTTT. Together with reference TRBV28 and TRBJ2-2, the CDR3 gives the full variable domain: DVKVTQSSRYLVKRTGEKVFLECVQDMDHENMFWYRQDPGLGLRLIYFSYDVKMKEKGDIPEGYSVSREKKERFSLILESASTNQTSMYLCASSSLRTGPTLIPNTGELFFGEGSRLTVL.

V gene TRBV5-4 combines with J gene TRBJ2-5; 13 bases map to TRBD2. Germline-derived CDR1 and CDR2 are SGHNT and YYREEE (reference sequence). This CDR3 is built from 16 residues. V lost 2 bases to trimming and J lost 2 bases; unmatched junction nucleotides: 3. CDR3 coding DNA: TGTGCCAGCAGCTTCCGACTAGCGGGGGGTCAAGAGACCCAGTACTTC. Translated, it gives CASSFRLAGGQETQYF.

This rearrangement joins TRBV5-1 to TRBJ2-7, with 9 bases aligning to TRBD1. The trim removed 0 bases at V and 3 bases at J, leaving 10 bases unmatched. This CDR3 is 17 amino acids long. From germline, CDR1 is SGHRS and CDR2 YFSETQ. CDR3 loop: CASSLVVTGGAFYEQYF. CDR3 sequence (DNA): TGCGCCAGCAGCTTGGTGGTCACAGGGGGCGCCTTCTACGAGCAGTACTTC.